A selection of T cell receptor beta chains follows, all from one sample in a study of T cell changes during pregnancy in multiple sclerosis. The assay was immunoSEQ multiplex PCR, and TCRdb's table has in-frame clones only and misses some. Of tens of thousands of clones listed, 91% are singletons. The sample was peripheral blood, taken after pregnancy. The receptors shown here come from a female donor in good health, enrolled as a control in a pregnancy study. CDR3s include the opening cysteine and the closing phenylalanine or tryptophan. Each record gives: V gene, J gene, clone size, D gene, CDR3 DNA, CDR3 protein. A D gene is named only where the DNA matches it firmly. The size field is filled for only some rows; it gives once, few, many or a size class.

TRBV4-1	TRBJ1-1	-	TRBD1	TGCGCCAGCAGCCAAACAGGGGAGAACACTGAAGCTTTCTTT	CASSQTGENTEAFF
TRBV11-2	TRBJ2-7	-	-	TGTGCCAGCAGCACCGACATTCTTTACGAGCAGTACTTC	CASSTDILYEQYF
TRBV6-6	TRBJ2-7	-	-	TGTGCCAGCAGTAACCCGGGACAAGGGTCAAGGGACGAGCAGTACTTC	CASSNPGQGSRDEQYF
TRBV5-4	TRBJ2-4	-	TRBD2	TGTGCCAGCAGCCCGGGGGGGGGATTGGCCAAAAACATTCAGTACTTC	CASSPGGGLAKNIQYF
TRBV20-1	TRBJ2-7	-	-	TGCAGTGCTAGACAGGGCTACGAGCAGTACTTC	CSARQGYEQYF
TRBV10-3	TRBJ2-5	-	-	TGTGCCATCGCGGCTAGGAGTGAGGAGACCCAGTACTTC	CAIAARSEETQYF
TRBV10-3	TRBJ1-5	-	-	TGTGCCATCAGTGAAACCGGTAGGACGGCGGGTCAGCCCCAGCATTTT	CAISETGRTAGQPQHF
TRBV6-6	TRBJ1-4	-	-	TGTGCCAGCAGATTCCAGAACAATGAAAAACTGTTTTTT	CASRFQNNEKLFF
TRBV6-5	TRBJ2-1	-	-	TGTGCCATTGGACGGGGGATCTACAATGAGCAGTTCTTC	CAIGRGIYNEQFF
TRBV5-6	TRBJ2-3	-	-	TGTGCCAGTCTACGTGCACAGGGTAGCACAGATACGCAGTATTTT	CASLRAQGSTDTQYF
TRBV4-3	TRBJ1-4	once	-	TGCGCCAGCAGCCAAACCGGGACCGGGGGTGAAAAACTGTTTTTT	CASSQTGTGGEKLFF
TRBV30	TRBJ1-1	-	-	TGTGCCTGGAATCTGGGAACTCAGGGCACTGAAGCTTTCTTT	CAWNLGTQGTEAFF
TRBV4-1	TRBJ1-1	-	-	TGCGCCAGCAGCCAAACGGACACGGGCACCACTGAAGCTTTCTTT	CASSQTDTGTTEAFF
TRBV5-1	TRBJ2-2	once	-	TGCGCCAGCAGCGGGCCAGCGAACACCGGGGAGCTGTTTTTT	CASSGPANTGELFF
TRBV2	TRBJ1-3	-	-	TGTGCCAGCAGTGAAAGGGGGGGGATTGGAAACACCATATATTTT	CASSERGGIGNTIYF
TRBV7-2	TRBJ2-5	-	TRBD1	TGTGCCAGCAGCCCCGAGGGGGCCAGAAGAGAGGCCCAGTACTTC	CASSPEGARREAQYF
TRBV9	TRBJ2-5	-	TRBD2	TGTGCCAGCAGCGGGGCGGGGGATCTCCAAGAGACCCAGTACTTC	CASSGAGDLQETQYF